This T cell receptor beta chain was identified in a study of T cell responses to AZD1222 COVID-19 vaccine. Here immunoSEQ multiplex PCR was the method, and the copy in TCRdb shows in-frame clones only, minus some. This sample has about 100,000 clones, with about 88% found just once. Germline lookup yields CDR1 GTSNPN and CDR2 SVGIG (reference sequence). The CDR3 is 13 amino acids. V lost 5 bases and J lost 2; bases outside the gene matches: 4. This rearrangement joins TRBV30 to TRBJ2-7; TRBD1 agrees at 9 bases. Material: peripheral blood, obtained on day 0 of AZD1222 vaccination. The TCR comes from an adult in good health. CDR3 sequence (DNA): TGTGCCTGGTCGACAGGGGGTCCCTACGAGCAGTACTTC. Its translation is CAWSTGGPYEQYF. Using reference TRBV30 and TRBJ2-7 for the parts outside the CDR3, the full variable domain is SQTIHQWPATLVQPVGSPLSLECTVEGTSNPNLYWYRQAAGRGLQLLFYSVGIGQISSEVPQNLSASRPQDRQFILSSKKLLLSDSGFYLCAWSTGGPYEQYFGPGTRLTVT.